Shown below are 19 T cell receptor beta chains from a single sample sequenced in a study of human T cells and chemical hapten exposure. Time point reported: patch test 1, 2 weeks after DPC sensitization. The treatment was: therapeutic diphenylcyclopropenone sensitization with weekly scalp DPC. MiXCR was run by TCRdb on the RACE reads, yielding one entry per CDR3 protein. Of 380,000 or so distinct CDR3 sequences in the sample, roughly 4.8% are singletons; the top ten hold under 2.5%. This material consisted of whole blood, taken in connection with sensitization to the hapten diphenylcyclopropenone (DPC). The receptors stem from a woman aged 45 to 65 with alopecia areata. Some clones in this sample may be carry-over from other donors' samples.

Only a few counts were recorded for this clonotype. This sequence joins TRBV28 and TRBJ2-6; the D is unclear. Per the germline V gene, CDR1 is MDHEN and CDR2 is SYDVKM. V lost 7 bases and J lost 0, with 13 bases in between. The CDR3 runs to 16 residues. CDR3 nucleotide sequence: TGTGCCAGCAACCCTTACAGAGACTCTGGGGCCAACGTCCTGACTTTC. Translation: CASNPYRDSGANVLTF.

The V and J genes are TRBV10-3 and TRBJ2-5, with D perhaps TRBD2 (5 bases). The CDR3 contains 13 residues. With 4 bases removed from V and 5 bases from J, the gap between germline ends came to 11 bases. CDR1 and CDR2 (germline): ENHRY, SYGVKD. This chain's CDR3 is CAISAGSRETQYF. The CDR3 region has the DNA TGTGCCATCAGTGCGGGATCCAGGGAGACCCAGTACTTC.

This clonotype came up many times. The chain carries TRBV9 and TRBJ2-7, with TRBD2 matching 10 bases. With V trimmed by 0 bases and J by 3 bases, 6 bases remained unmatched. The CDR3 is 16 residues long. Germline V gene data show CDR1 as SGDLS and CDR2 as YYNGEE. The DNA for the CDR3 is TGTGCCAGCAGCGTAGCTCCGGCTAGCGGGAGCTACGAGCAGTACTTC. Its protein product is CASSVAPASGSYEQYF.

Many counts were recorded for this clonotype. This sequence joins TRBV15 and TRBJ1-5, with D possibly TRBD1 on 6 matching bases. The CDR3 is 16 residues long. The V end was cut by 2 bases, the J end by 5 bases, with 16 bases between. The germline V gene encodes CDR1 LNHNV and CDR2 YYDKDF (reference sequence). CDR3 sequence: CATSRNPAQGYQPQHF. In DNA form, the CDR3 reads TGTGCCACCAGCAGAAACCCGGCACAGGGCTATCAGCCCCAGCATTTT.

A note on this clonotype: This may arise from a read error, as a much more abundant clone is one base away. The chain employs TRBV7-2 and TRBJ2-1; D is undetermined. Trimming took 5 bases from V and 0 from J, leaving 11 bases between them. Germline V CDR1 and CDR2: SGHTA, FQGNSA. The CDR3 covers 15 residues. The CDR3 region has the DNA TGTGCCAGCAGCCCGGAGTGGGCCTCCTACAATGAGCAGTTCTTC. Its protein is CASSPEWASYNEQFF.

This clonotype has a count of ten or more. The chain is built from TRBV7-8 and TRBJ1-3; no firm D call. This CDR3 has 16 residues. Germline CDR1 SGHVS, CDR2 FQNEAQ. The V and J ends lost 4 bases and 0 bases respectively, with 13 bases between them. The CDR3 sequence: CASSSRAAVSGNTIYF. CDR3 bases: TGTGCCAGCAGCTCGAGGGCGGCTGTCTCTGGAAACACCATATATTTT.

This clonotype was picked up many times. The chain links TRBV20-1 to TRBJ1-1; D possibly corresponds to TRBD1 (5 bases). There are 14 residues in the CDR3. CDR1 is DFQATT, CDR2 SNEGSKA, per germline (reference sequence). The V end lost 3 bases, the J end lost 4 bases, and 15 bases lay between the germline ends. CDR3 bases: TGCAGTGCTAGCCCCACGTCAGGGCCCACTGAAGCTTTCTTT. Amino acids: CSASPTSGPTEAFF.

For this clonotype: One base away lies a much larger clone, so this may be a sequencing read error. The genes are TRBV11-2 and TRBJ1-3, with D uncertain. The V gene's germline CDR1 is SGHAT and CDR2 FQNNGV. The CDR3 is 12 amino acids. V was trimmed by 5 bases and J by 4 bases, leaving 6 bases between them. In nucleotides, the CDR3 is TGTGCCAGCAGCCGCCTAGGAAACACCATATATTTT. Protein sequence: CASSRLGNTIYF.

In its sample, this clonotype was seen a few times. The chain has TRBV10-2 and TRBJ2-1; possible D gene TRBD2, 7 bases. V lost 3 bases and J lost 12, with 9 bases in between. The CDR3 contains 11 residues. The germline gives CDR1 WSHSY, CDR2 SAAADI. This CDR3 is CASSEGGGQFF. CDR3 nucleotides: TGCGCCAGCAGTGAAGGGGGGGGGCAGTTCTTC.

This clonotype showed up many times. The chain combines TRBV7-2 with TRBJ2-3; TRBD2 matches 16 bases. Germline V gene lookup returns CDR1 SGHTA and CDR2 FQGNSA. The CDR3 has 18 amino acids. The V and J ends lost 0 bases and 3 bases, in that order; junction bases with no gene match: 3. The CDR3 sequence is CASSLAGTSGGATDTQYF. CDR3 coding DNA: TGTGCCAGCAGCTTAGCCGGGACTAGCGGGGGGGCAACAGATACGCAGTATTTT.

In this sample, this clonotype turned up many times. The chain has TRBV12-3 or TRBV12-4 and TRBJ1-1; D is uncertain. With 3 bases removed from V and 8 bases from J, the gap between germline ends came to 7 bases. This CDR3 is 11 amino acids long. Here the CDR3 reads CASSFVSEAFF. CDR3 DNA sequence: TGTGCCAGCAGTTTTGTGTCAGAAGCTTTCTTT.

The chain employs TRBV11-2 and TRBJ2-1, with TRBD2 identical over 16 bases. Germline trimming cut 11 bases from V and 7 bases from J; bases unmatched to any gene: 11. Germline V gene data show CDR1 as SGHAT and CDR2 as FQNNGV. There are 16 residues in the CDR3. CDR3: CAAARPGLAGGNEQFF. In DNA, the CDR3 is TGTGCCGCGGCCAGGCCGGGACTAGCGGGAGGGAATGAGCAGTTCTTC.

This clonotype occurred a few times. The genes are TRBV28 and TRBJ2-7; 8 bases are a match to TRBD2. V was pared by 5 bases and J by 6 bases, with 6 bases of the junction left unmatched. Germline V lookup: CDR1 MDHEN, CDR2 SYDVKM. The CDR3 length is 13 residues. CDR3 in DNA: TGTGCCAGCAGTCGTCCAACTAGCGGCGAGCAGTACTTC. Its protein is CASSRPTSGEQYF.

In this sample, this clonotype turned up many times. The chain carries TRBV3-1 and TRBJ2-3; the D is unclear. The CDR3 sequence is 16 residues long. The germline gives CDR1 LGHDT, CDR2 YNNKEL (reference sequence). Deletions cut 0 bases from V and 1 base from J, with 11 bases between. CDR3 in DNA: TGTGCCAGCAGCCAAGATTTCGCCCACGGCACAGATACGCAGTATTTT. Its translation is CASSQDFAHGTDTQYF.

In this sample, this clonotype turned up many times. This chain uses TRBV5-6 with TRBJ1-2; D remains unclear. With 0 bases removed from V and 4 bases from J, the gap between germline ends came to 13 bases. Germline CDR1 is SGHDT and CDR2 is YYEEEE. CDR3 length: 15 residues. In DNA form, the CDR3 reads TGTGCCAGCAGCTTGGGGCCGGGGAGCTCCTATGGCTACACCTTC. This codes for CASSLGPGSSYGYTF.

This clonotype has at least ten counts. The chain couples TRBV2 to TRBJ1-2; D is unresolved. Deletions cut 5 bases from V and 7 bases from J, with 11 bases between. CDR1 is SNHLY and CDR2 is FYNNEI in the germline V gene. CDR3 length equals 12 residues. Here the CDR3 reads CASSWPDPGYTF. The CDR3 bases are TGTGCCAGCAGTTGGCCAGATCCTGGCTACACCTTC.

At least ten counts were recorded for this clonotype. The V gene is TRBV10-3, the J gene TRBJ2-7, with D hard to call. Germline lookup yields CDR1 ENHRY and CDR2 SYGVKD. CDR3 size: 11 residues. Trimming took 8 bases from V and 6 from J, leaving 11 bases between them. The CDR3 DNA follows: TGTGCCATCGGTGCACCGGGCGAGCAGTACTTC. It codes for CAIGAPGEQYF.

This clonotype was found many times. The CDR3 here is CASSRDRYYEQYF. The CDR3 DNA sequence: TGTGCCAGCAGTCGTGACAGATACTACGAGCAGTACTTC. The chain joins TRBV6-5 to TRBJ2-7; maybe TRBD1 (5 bases). V lost 5 bases and J lost 3, with 11 bases in between. The CDR3 spans 13 residues. The germline CDR1 and CDR2 sequences are MNHEY and SVGAGI.

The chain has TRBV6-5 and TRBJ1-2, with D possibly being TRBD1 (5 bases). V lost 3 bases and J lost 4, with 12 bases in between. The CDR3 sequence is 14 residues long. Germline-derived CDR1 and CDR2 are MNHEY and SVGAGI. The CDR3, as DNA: TGTGCCAGCAGTTATGGGACTCCCCCCTATGGCTACACCTTC. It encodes CASSYGTPPYGYTF.